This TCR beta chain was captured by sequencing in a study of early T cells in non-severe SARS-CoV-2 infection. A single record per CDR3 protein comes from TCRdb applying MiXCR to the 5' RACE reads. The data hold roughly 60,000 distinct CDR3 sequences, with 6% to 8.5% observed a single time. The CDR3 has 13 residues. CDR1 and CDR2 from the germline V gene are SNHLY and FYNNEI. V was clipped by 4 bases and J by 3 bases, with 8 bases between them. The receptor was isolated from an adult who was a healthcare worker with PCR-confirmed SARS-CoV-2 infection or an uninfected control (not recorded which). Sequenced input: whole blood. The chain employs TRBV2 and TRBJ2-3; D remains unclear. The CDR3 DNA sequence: TGTGCCAGCAGTGTCCCTGGAACAGATACGCAGTATTTT. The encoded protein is CASSVPGTDTQYF.